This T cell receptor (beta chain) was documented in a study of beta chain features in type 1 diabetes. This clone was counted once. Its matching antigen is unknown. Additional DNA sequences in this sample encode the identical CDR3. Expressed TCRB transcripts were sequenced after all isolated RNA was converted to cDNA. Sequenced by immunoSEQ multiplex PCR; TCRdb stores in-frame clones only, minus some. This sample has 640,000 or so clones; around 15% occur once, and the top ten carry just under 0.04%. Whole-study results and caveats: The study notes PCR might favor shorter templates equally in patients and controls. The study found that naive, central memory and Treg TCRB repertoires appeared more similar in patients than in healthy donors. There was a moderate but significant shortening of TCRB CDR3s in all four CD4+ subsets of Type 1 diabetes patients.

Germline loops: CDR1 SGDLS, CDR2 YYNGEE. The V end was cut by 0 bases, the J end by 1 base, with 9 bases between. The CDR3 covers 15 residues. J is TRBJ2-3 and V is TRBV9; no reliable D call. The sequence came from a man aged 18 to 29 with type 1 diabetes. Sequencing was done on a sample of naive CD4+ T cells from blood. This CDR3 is CASSVGGIGTDTQYF. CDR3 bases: TGTGCCAGCAGCGTAGGAGGAATTGGCACAGATACGCAGTATTTT.